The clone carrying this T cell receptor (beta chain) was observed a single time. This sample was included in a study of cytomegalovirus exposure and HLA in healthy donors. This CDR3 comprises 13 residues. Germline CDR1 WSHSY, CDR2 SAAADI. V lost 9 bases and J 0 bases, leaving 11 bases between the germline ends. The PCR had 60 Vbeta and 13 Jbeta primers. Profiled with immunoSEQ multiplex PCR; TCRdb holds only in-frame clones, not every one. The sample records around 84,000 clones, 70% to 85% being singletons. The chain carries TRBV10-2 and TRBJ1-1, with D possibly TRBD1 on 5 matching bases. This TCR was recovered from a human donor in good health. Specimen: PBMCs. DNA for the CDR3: TGCGCCAGAAGATCAGGGATGAACACTGAAGCTTTCTTT. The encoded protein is CARRSGMNTEAFF.